This T cell receptor (beta chain) was identified during a study of immune heterogeneity within non-small cell lung tumors. Whole-study context: Of all tumors, 4 turned out to be squamous cell carcinomas, more than eight were non-squamous carcinomas and 1 was not otherwise specified. Study-wide results and caveats: Largely different high-frequency T-cell receptor beta clonotypes were found between individual patients. While identical dominant CDR3 beta clonotypes recurred across tumor sites within a patient, high-frequency clones unique to individual sites also appeared.

Germline V gene sequence: CDR1 KGHSH, CDR2 LQKENI. The CDR3 spans 15 residues. A remark on this clonotype: Its antigen remains unidentified. One end of the junction varies from germline; a read error may be responsible.

Multiplex PCR was performed with 32 V and 13 J primers, and it amplified TCR beta CDR3. From the multiplex PCR reads, TCRdb called clonotypes with MiXCR, one entry per CDR3 protein. The data show 4,400 or so distinct CDR3 sequences, 24% seen once. The template consisted of bulk tumor genomic DNA, with 600 ng used per sample. Taken during surgery, several biopsies per primary tumor were spaced as far apart as possible within the tumor mass. Newly diagnosed with untreated non-small cell lung cancer, the patients underwent curative surgery. The V gene is TRBV18, the J gene TRBJ1-6; D gene ambiguous. The sequencing sample was made of lung tumor tissue. The sequence was collected from a man between 45 and 60 years old with non-small cell lung cancer. CDR3 DNA sequence: TGTGCCAGCTCACCTGTCCCAAGGAGTGATTCACCACTCCACTTT. This codes for CASSPVPRSDSPLHF.